One T cell receptor beta chain is described in this entry. Its recognized antigen is unknown. Base-call qualities are not available, and no considerably larger clone is one nucleotide away. Receptor amplification or capture employed the immunoSEQ multiplex PCR assay. Here the immuneACCESS table is served through TCRdb, limited to in-frame sequences with V and J called. Missing clones are a known gap in these copies; in checked studies unresolved V genes cover under half, and the rest lacks a known reason. The sample table lists approximately 53,000 clones, 80% to 95% of them with a count of one. Roughly 0.81% of the sample goes to the ten largest clones. The data were obtained in a study of T cell changes during pregnancy in multiple sclerosis (dated by TCRdb to about 2019). Study-wide context: In women with multiple sclerosis, the researchers looked at how the T cell repertoire shifted as pregnancy progressed.

V ends up 5 bases short and J 6 bases short, with an unmatched junction base count of 7. Including the terminal cysteine and phenylalanine, the CDR3 comprises 15 residues. This entry keeps only the CDR3 DNA: 45 bases, framed from base 1. CDR1 and CDR2, looked up from the germline V gene (reference sequence), are SEHNR and FQNEAQ. The receptor was derived from a female donor with multiple sclerosis, enrolled in a pregnancy study. Sample: CD4+ T cells from peripheral blood mononuclear cells, taken in the third trimester of pregnancy. Rearrangement joined TRBV7-9 to TRBJ2-7; TRBD2 lines up with 13 middle nucleotides. The DNA sequence is TGTGCCAGCAGCCAGACTAGCGGGGGGTCAGGCGAGCAGTACTTC. Its translation is CASSQTSGGSGEQYF.